This entry lists 18 T cell receptor beta chains sequenced from one sample in a study of CD8+CD57+ T cells in acquired aplastic anemia. Patients chosen for sequencing had shown CD8+CD57+ cell expansion by flow cytometry. TCR beta VDJ and CDR3 were profiled, and genomic DNA was the template. TCRdb reprocessed the reads via MiXCR and lists one record per CDR3 protein. The table includes under 200,000 distinct CDR3 sequences, roughly two thirds detected once. Source material: sorted CD4+, CD8+, or CD8+CD57+ T cells (not recorded which) from PBMCs. These receptors were collected from a human donor with aplastic anemia.

The V and J genes are TRBV7-9 and TRBJ2-5, with TRBD1 as a possible D gene (6 bases). The ends were cut back, 5 bases at V and 2 bases at J, with 12 bases in the middle. Looked up from germline, CDR1 is SEHNR and CDR2 is FQNEAQ (reference sequence). The CDR3 is made up of 14 amino acids. Here the CDR3 DNA reads TGTGCCAGCAGCCCCGACAGGAGACAAGAGACCCAGTACTTC. It codes for CASSPDRRQETQYF.

The rearrangement links TRBV29-1 to TRBJ2-1, with 7 bases matching TRBD2. J was trimmed by 6 bases and V by 0 bases; bases with no gene match: 8. CDR1 SQVTM and CDR2 ANQGSEA come from the germline V gene. CDR3 length: 15 residues. CDR3 sequence: CSVEDWATSSNEQFF. In DNA form, the CDR3 reads TGCAGCGTTGAAGATTGGGCGACTAGCAGCAATGAGCAGTTCTTC.

This clonotype has just a few counts. Its ends do not fully match the called genes, so a read error is possible. This chain joins TRBV7-6 and TRBJ2-7, with D perhaps given as TRBD1 or TRBD2 (5 bases each). CDR1 and CDR2 (germline): SGHVS, FNYEAQ. This CDR3 contains 14 residues. The CDR3 DNA reads as TGTGCTAGCAGCCCGGGGCGGGTGGATTACGAGCAGTACTTC. Protein sequence: CASSPGRVDYEQYF. Full variable domain (rest looked up from reference TRBV7-6 and TRBJ2-7): GAGVSQSPRYKVTKRGQDVALRCDPISGHVSLYWYRQALGQGPEFLTYFNYEAQQDKSGLPNDRFSAERPEGSISTLTIQRTEQRDSAMYRCASSPGRVDYEQYFGPGTRLTVT.

As regards this clonotype: Sequence at one end of the junction differs from germline and may be a read error. V and J are TRBV19 and TRBJ1-1; 8 positions match TRBD1. Germline loops: CDR1 LNHDA, CDR2 SQIVND (reference sequence). The CDR3 covers 17 residues. The CDR3 coding sequence is TGTGCCGGTAGTAACCCCGAGACAGGGGATTTGAACACTGAAGCTTTCTTT. Encoded protein: CAGSNPETGDLNTEAFF.

The chain couples TRBV20-1 to TRBJ1-2, with D maybe TRBD1 (6 bases). The CDR3 is made up of 14 amino acids. V lost 0 bases, J lost 2 bases, and 10 bases lay in between. Germline V gene sequence: CDR1 DFQATT, CDR2 SNEGSKA (reference sequence). The CDR3 here is CSAREFQGNYGYTF. CDR3 bases: TGCAGTGCTAGAGAGTTCCAGGGGAACTATGGCTACACCTTC.

The rearrangement uses TRBV7-6 and TRBJ2-1, with D perhaps TRBD1 (5 bases). The CDR3 is 13 amino acids. Germline V gene sequence: CDR1 SGHVS, CDR2 FNYEAQ. V was shortened by 5 bases and J by 6 bases, with 11 bases between the two germline ends. CDR3 sequence (DNA): TGTGCCAGCAGCCTTCAGGGTATCAATGAGCAGTTCTTC. It is translated as CASSLQGINEQFF.

This clonotype was counted a few times. The chain has TRBV19 and TRBJ2-7; 8 bases are shared with TRBD2. Per germline, CDR1 LNHDA and CDR2 SQIVND (reference sequence). V gave up 5 bases and J gave up 2 bases; unmatched junction bases: 8. The CDR3 is 15 residues long. Here the CDR3 DNA reads TGTGCCAGTAGTGGAAGCGGGAGTTCCACCTACGAGCAGTACTTC. This translates into CASSGSGSSTYEQYF. The entire variable domain, with the rest obtained from reference TRBV19 and TRBJ2-7, is as follows: DGGITQSPKYLFRKEGQNVTLSCEQNLNHDAMYWYRQDPGQGLRLIYYSQIVNDFQKGDIAEGYSVSREKKESFPLTVTSAQKNPTAFYLCASSGSGSSTYEQYFGPGTRLTVT.

The chain carries TRBV7-9 and TRBJ2-2; 8 bases are a match to TRBD2. The V and J ends lost 1 base and 3 bases, in that order; junction bases with no gene match: 7. Germline CDR1 and CDR2: SEHNR and FQNEAQ (reference sequence). CDR3 length: 17 amino acids. CDR3 in amino acids: CASSLVRAGEDTGELFF. CDR3 DNA sequence: TGTGCCAGCAGCTTAGTCCGAGCGGGAGAAGACACCGGGGAGCTGTTTTTT.

This clonotype was observed a handful of times. This chain connects TRBV29-1 to TRBJ1-5, with 7 bases fitting TRBD1. J gave up 5 bases and V 7 bases, and 11 bases lay outside the gene matches. CDR1 and CDR2 (germline): SQVTM, ANQGSEA. CDR3 length: 14 amino acids. This CDR3 is CSARQGSGDQPQHF. The CDR3 DNA reads TGCAGCGCCAGACAGGGATCGGGCGATCAGCCCCAGCATTTT.

This chain uses TRBV19 with TRBJ1-5; weak D call: TRBD1 (5 bases). This CDR3 has 16 amino acids. Trimming took off 5 bases at V and 2 bases at J, with 16 bases between the two ends. Germline CDR1 LNHDA, CDR2 SQIVND (reference sequence). The DNA of the CDR3 is TGTGCCAGTAGTCCGAACCAGGGTATGGGCAATCAGCCCCAGCATTTT. It specifies CASSPNQGMGNQPQHF.

This clonotype was found once. Given a much more abundant clone one base away, this may be a read error. V usage is TRBV10-3 and J usage is TRBJ2-5; D is unresolved. Germline V lookup: CDR1 ENHRY, CDR2 SYGVKD. This CDR3 comprises 13 residues. CDR3 sequence (DNA): TGTGCCAGCAGTGCCGGCGACCAAGAGACCCAGTACTTC. As protein: CASSAGDQETQYF.

The chain links TRBV25-1 to TRBJ2-3; TRBD2 is a possible D gene (5 bases). The V gene's germline CDR1 is MGHDK and CDR2 SYGVNS. The ends were cut back, 3 bases at V and 3 bases at J, with 10 bases in the middle. CDR3 length: 14 residues. CDR3 protein: CASSDPSGTDTQYF. CDR3 nucleotides: TGTGCCAGCAGTGATCCGAGCGGTACAGATACGCAGTATTTT.

The sample holds one count of this clonotype. V is TRBV14 and J is TRBJ2-3; TRBD1 might be the D (6 bases). This CDR3 is 15 amino acids long. The germline CDR1 and CDR2 sequences are SGHDN and FVKESK. The germline V and J ends were trimmed by 0 bases and 3 bases, with 10 bases remaining between them. CDR3 DNA sequence: TGTGCCAGCAGCCAAGACAGGGGTGGGACAGATACGCAGTATTTT. The encoded protein is CASSQDRGGTDTQYF.

This clonotype was seen a handful of times. The V and J genes are TRBV10-2 and TRBJ1-6; tentatively, D is TRBD1 (6 bases). The CDR3 spans 13 residues. Germline V gene data show CDR1 as WSHSY and CDR2 as SAAADI. Trimming cost V 5 bases and J 10 bases, with 12 bases left between them. In DNA form, the CDR3 reads TGCGCCAGCAGTTACAGGGAGGGCTCACCCCTCCACTTT. Translated: CASSYREGSPLHF.

V usage is TRBV5-1 and J usage is TRBJ2-3, with D possibly being TRBD2 (6 bases). The V and J ends lost 4 bases and 0 bases respectively, with 15 bases between them. Germline V gives CDR1 SGHRS, CDR2 YFSETQ. The CDR3 has 16 residues. The CDR3 DNA follows: TGCGCCAGCAGCGAGAGGGCGGGACCTAGCACAGATACGCAGTATTTT. Protein: CASSERAGPSTDTQYF. The full variable domain, rest sourced from reference TRBV5-1 and TRBJ2-3, is KAGVTQTPRYLIKTRGQQVTLSCSPISGHRSVSWYQQTPGQGLQFLFEYFSETQRNKGNFPGRFSGRQFSNSRSEMNVSTLELGDSALYLCASSERAGPSTDTQYFGPGTRLTVL.

The chain combines TRBV5-4 with TRBJ1-2; tentative D call: TRBD1 (6 bases). In germline, CDR1 is SGHNT, CDR2 YYREEE (reference sequence). This CDR3 comprises 14 residues. V was shortened by 7 bases and J by 2 bases, with 15 bases between the two germline ends. Written as DNA, the CDR3 is TGTGCCAGCGGGTTGGGGGGCGACAACTATGGCTACACCTTC. Its translation: CASGLGGDNYGYTF.

The chain carries TRBV20-1 and TRBJ2-1, with 10 bases identical to TRBD2. Unmatched junction bases numbered 11, after V lost 3 bases and J lost 0 bases. Germline CDR1 DFQATT, CDR2 SNEGSKA (reference sequence). This CDR3 is built from 18 residues. CDR3 protein: CSARRETSGLASYNEQFF. In nucleotides, the CDR3 is TGCAGTGCTAGGCGTGAGACTAGCGGGCTTGCCTCCTACAATGAGCAGTTCTTC.

The chain joins TRBV5-1 to TRBJ2-7, with TRBD1 matching over 10 bases. V was clipped by 0 bases and J by 3 bases; unmatched bases: 3. CDR1 SGHRS and CDR2 YFSETQ come from the germline V gene. This CDR3 contains 15 residues. The CDR3 sequence: CASSLGGTGDYEQYF. DNA for the CDR3: TGCGCCAGCAGCTTGGGGGGGACAGGGGACTACGAGCAGTACTTC.